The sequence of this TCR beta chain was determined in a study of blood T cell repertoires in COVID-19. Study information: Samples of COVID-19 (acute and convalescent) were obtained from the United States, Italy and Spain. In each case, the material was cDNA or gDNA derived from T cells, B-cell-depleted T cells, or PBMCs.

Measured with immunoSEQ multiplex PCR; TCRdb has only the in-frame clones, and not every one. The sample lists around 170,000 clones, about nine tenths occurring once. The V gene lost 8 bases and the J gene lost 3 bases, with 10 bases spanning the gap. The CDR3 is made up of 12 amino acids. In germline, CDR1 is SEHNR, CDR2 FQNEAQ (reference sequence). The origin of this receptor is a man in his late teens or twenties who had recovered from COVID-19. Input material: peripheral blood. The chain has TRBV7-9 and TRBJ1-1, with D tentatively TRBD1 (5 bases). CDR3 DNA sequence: TGTGCCAGCCGTGGAGGGGACACTGAAGCTTTCTTT. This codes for CASRGGDTEAFF.